This T cell receptor beta chain stems from a study of CD8 T cells in ankylosing spondylitis. V was trimmed by 1 base and J by 4 bases, leaving 11 bases between them. The length of the CDR3 is 14 residues. Germline V gene data show CDR1 as SQVTM and CDR2 as ANQGSEA. Using its own MiXCR run on the 5' RACE reads, TCRdb lists one record per CDR3 protein. Here the sample spans a few hundred thousand distinct CDR3 sequences, roughly a tenth being singletons. In its sample, this clonotype was seen a few times. The sample taken for sequencing was blood, either unsorted or a sorted T cell fraction (not recorded which). The genes are TRBV29-1 and TRBJ2-1; the D gene is possibly TRBD2 (6 bases). The sequence came from a male donor with ankylosing spondylitis or in good health (not recorded which). CDR3 bases: TGCAGCGTTGAAGGACTAGTAACTTACAATGAGCAGTTCTTC. Its protein product is CSVEGLVTYNEQFF.